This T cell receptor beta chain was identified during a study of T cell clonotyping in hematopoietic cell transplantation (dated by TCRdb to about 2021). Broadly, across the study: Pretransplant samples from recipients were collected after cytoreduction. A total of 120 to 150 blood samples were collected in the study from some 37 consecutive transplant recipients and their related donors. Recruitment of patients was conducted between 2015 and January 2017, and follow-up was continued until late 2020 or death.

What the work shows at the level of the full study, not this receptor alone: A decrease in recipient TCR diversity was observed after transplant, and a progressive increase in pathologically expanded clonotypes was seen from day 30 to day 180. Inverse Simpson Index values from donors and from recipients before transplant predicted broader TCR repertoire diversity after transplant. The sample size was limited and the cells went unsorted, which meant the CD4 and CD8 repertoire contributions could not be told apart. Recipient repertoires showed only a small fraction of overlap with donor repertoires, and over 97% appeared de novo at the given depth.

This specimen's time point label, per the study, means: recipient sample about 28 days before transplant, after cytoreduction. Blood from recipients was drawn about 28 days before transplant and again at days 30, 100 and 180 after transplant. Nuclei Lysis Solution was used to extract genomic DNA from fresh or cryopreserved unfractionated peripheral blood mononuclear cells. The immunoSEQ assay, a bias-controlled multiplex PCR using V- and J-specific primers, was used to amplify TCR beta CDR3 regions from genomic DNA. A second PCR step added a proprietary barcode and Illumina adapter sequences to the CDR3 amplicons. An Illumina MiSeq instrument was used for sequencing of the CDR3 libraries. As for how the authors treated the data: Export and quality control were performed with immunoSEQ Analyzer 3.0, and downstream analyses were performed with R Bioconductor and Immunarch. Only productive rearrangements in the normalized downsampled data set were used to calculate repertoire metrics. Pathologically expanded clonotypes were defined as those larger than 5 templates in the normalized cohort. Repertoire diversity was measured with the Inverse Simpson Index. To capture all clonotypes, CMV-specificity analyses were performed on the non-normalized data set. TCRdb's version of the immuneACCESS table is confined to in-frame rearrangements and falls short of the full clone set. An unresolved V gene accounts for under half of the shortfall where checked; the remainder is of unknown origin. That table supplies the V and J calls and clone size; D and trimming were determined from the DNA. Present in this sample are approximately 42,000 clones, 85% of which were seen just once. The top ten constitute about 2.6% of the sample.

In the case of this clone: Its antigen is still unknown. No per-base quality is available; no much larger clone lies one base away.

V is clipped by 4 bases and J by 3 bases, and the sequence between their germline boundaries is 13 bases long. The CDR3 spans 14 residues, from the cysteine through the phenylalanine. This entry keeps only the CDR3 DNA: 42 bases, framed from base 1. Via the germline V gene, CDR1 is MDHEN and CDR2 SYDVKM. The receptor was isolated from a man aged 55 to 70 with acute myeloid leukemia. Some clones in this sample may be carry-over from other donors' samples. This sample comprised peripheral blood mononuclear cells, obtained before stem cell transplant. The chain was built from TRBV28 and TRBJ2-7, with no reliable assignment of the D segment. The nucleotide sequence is TGTGCCAGCAGTTACGTCCCCATGGGCTACGAGCAGTACTTC. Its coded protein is CASSYVPMGYEQYF.